One and the same sample provided the 10 T cell receptor beta chains below, sequenced in a study of T cell changes during pregnancy in multiple sclerosis. TCRdb's copy holds only in-frame clones and misses some; the assay was immunoSEQ multiplex PCR. The table shows fewer than 40,000 clones, with approximately 90% occurring only once. The sample here was CD4+ T cells from peripheral blood mononuclear cells, taken in the second trimester of pregnancy. All receptors come from a female donor with multiple sclerosis, enrolled in a pregnancy study.

This clone was seen a handful of times. V and J are TRBV19 and TRBJ1-1; D is unresolved. The CDR3 spans 11 residues. V was cut by 5 bases and J by 9 bases, with 10 bases left in between. The V gene's germline CDR1 is LNHDA and CDR2 SQIVND (reference sequence). CDR3 sequence: CASSRLKQAFF. CDR3 coding DNA: TGTGCCAGTAGTCGACTTAAGCAAGCTTTCTTT.

In this sample, this clone turned up once. V usage is TRBV2 and J usage is TRBJ1-2; tentative D call: TRBD1 (6 bases). Between the trimmed V and J ends, which lost 1 base and 5 bases, there was a span of 20 bases. The CDR3 is 17 residues long. Germline V gene sequence: CDR1 SNHLY, CDR2 FYNNEI. CDR3: CASSEGTVLSKTYGYTF. In nucleotides, the CDR3 is TGTGCCAGCAGTGAAGGGACAGTCTTATCCAAGACGTATGGCTACACCTTC. The full variable domain, with the rest looked up from reference TRBV2 and TRBJ1-2, is EPEVTQTPSHQVTQMGQEVILRCVPISNHLYFYWYRQILGQKVEFLVSFYNNEISEKSEIFDDQFSVERPDGSNFTLKIRSTKLEDSAMYFCASSEGTVLSKTYGYTFGSGTRLTVV.

The chain couples TRBV5-1 to TRBJ2-5; TRBD2 might be the D (6 bases). Germline CDR1 SGHRS, CDR2 YFSETQ. CDR3 size: 14 residues. With 3 bases removed from V and 1 base from J, the gap between germline ends came to 10 bases. The CDR3 DNA follows: TGCGCCAGCAGCTCCGGGCGGGGCCAAGAGACCCAGTACTTC. It translates to CASSSGRGQETQYF.

The chain recombines TRBV7-9 with TRBJ2-5; D might be TRBD1 (5 bases). Germline V gene data show CDR1 as SEHNR and CDR2 as FQNEAQ (reference sequence). V was shortened by 4 bases and J by 2 bases, with 11 bases between the two germline ends. The CDR3 length is 14 residues. The CDR3 spells CASSWGHNQETQYF. The CDR3, as DNA: TGTGCCAGCAGCTGGGGCCATAATCAAGAGACCCAGTACTTC.

This clone has more than one count but fewer than ten. The V gene is TRBV5-6, the J gene TRBJ2-6; 7 bases line up with TRBD1. CDR3 size: 17 residues. Germline CDR1 and CDR2: SGHDT and YYEEEE. V was pared by 2 bases and J by 0 bases, with 5 bases of the junction left unmatched. The CDR3 sequence is CASSFWTGSSGANVLTF. CDR3 nucleotide sequence: TGTGCCAGCAGCTTCTGGACAGGTTCCTCTGGGGCCAACGTCCTGACTTTC.

This chain uses TRBV7-2 with TRBJ2-5; D call uncertain. Germline CDR1 reads SGHTA; CDR2 reads FQGNSA. This CDR3 is built from 14 residues. Trimming left V 3 bases short and J 0 bases short, with 8 bases between. In DNA, the CDR3 is TGTGCCAGCAGCTTGGGCGTTCACCAAGAGACCCAGTACTTC. Translated, it gives CASSLGVHQETQYF.

As regards this clone: This is likely a read error, given that the CDR3 carries no conserved phenylalanine or tryptophan at its end. V is TRBV29-1 and J is TRBJ1-2; no firm D call. The V and J ends lost 6 bases and 8 bases respectively, with 25 bases between them. CDR3 length: 15 residues. Germline V lookup: CDR1 SQVTM, CDR2 ANQGSEA. The CDR3 nucleotides read TGCAGCGTCCTCAGCGTTTTCGGGTCAATAGGAGGCTACACCTCC. This translates into CSVLSVFGSIGGYTS.

The chain couples TRBV11-3 to TRBJ2-3; D is undetermined. Germline V gene lookup returns CDR1 SGHNT and CDR2 YENEEA. Deletions cut 2 bases from V and 6 bases from J, with 9 bases between. The CDR3 spans 13 residues. The CDR3 reads CASSLTRMDTQYF. The DNA for the CDR3 is TGTGCCAGCAGCTTAACCAGGATGGATACGCAGTATTTT.

V usage is TRBV5-1 and J usage is TRBJ2-7, with 13 nucleotides matching TRBD2. With V trimmed by 5 bases and J by 2 bases, 4 bases remained unmatched. Per the germline V gene, CDR1 is SGHRS and CDR2 is YFSETQ. The CDR3 has 15 amino acids. The CDR3 DNA follows: TGCGCCAGCAGGGGGGGACTAGCGGGAACCTACGAGCAGTACTTC. Encoded protein: CASRGGLAGTYEQYF.

The chain uses TRBV5-1 and TRBJ1-3; weak D call: TRBD1 (6 bases). Trimming shortened V by 0 bases and J by 2 bases, and 15 bases separated the two germline ends. The CDR3 sequence is 17 residues long. From germline, CDR1 is SGHRS and CDR2 YFSETQ. The CDR3 coding sequence is TGCGCCAGCAGCTTGGCCGGCCCATACAGGGCTGGAAACACCATATATTTT. Its translation is CASSLAGPYRAGNTIYF.